This entry is about one T cell receptor beta chain. The data were taken from a study of blood T cell repertoires in COVID-19. Study at large: The study drew acute and convalescent COVID-19 samples from the United States, Italy and Spain.

In the original processing: Reference gene primer amplification in the assay estimated nucleated cell counts. The protocol was immunoSEQ multiplex PCR, while the TCRdb copy is restricted to in-frame clones and leaves out a portion. D and trimming were read from the DNA, whereas the V and J calls and clone size are those reported in that table. This table holds more than 300,000 clones, just under 90% found once. Germline V CDR1 and CDR2: SGHTA, FQGNSA. The CDR3 contains 14 residues. Trimming cost V 2 bases and J 4 bases; bases outside gene matches: 3. Recruits, aged about 18 to 100 years, lived in 25 or so US areas. Two negative PCRs, clearance, or symptom resolution were required of recovered Cohort 3 donors.

V is TRBV7-2 and J is TRBJ1-2; TRBD1 matches at 8 bases. The source of this sequence is a woman under 40 who had recovered from COVID-19. Sequencing was performed on PBMCs or T cells enriched from blood (not recorded which). The CDR3 loop is CASSLQGAGYGYTF. The CDR3 DNA follows: TGTGCCAGCAGCTTACAGGGGGCTGGCTATGGCTACACCTTC.